The 30 T cell receptor beta chains reported below all come from one sample, sequenced in a study of metastatic and nonmetastatic thyroid tumors. All patients reached thyroid surgery having received no treatment beforehand. Via MiXCR, TCRdb re-called the PCR reads. Among some 25,000 clones listed, less than 25% were seen once. Input material: blood. Receptors originate from a male donor with papillary thyroid cancer or a benign thyroid nodule (not recorded which). Some clones in this sample may be carry-over from other donors' samples.

This clone showed up just once. At one end the junction does not follow the germline gene, possibly because of a read error. Other nucleotide sequences in the sample specify the same CDR3. This chain joins TRBV20-1 and TRBJ1-1; 7 nucleotides match TRBD1. The germline V gene encodes CDR1 DFQATT and CDR2 SNEGSKA (reference sequence). This CDR3 is built from 14 residues. The CDR3 DNA is TGTAGTGCTAGACAGGGTGGTATGAACACCGAAGCTTTCTTT. It translates to CSARQGGMNTEAFF.

This clone occurred many times. The chain has TRBV5-4 and TRBJ2-3; 10 bases agree with TRBD2. The ends lost 4 bases at V and 6 bases at J; junction bases unmatched: 8. CDR3 length: 15 amino acids. Germline V lookup: CDR1 SGHNT, CDR2 YYREEE (reference sequence). CDR3 sequence (DNA): TGTGCCAGCAGCGACTCTAGCGGGAGCGTGGATACGCAGTATTTT. This translates into CASSDSSGSVDTQYF.

This clone showed up many times. This chain links TRBV6-1 with TRBJ1-1; the match to TRBD1 covers 7 bases. V shed 6 bases and J 3 bases; nucleotides not matched to a gene: 4. Germline CDR1 and CDR2: MNHNS and SASEGT. There are 13 residues in the CDR3. Here the CDR3 reads CASRRDRDTEAFF. In DNA form, the CDR3 reads TGTGCCAGCAGACGAGACAGGGACACTGAAGCTTTCTTT.

J is TRBJ1-2 and V is TRBV9, with TRBD1 as a possible D gene (5 bases). Trimming shortened V by 4 bases and J by 11 bases, and 21 bases separated the two germline ends. The germline V gene has CDR1 SGDLS and CDR2 YYNGEE. This CDR3 has 14 residues. The CDR3 bases are TGTGCCAGCAGCCCCGGGACGGACTCATATGTTTACACCTTC. Its protein product is CASSPGTDSYVYTF.

This clone was detected ten times or more. This sequence joins TRBV6-1 and TRBJ2-5; weak D call: TRBD2 (6 bases). V lost 5 bases and J lost 5, with 15 bases in between. The CDR3 has 14 residues. Germline loops: CDR1 MNHNS, CDR2 SASEGT. The chain's CDR3 is CASSHRDSRETQYF. Written as DNA, the CDR3 is TGTGCCAGCAGTCATCGGGACTCCCGGGAGACCCAGTACTTC.

This clone was detected ten times or more. V is TRBV6-4 and J is TRBJ2-7; D not certain. Germline CDR1 is MRHNA and CDR2 is SNTAGT. Trimming took off 6 bases at V and 3 bases at J, with 9 bases between the two ends. The length of the CDR3 is 12 residues. CDR3 bases: TGTGCCAGCAGGAGCTATTTCTACGAGCAGTACTTC. Translating it yields CASRSYFYEQYF.

With regard to this clone: The junction departs from germline at one end; a sequencing error may be responsible. The chain recombines TRBV27 with TRBJ1-6, with no clear D. The CDR3 extends over 13 amino acids. From germline, CDR1 is MNHEY and CDR2 SMNVEV (reference sequence). This CDR3 reads CASGRSYISPLHF. In nucleotides, the CDR3 is TGTGCCTCCGGGCGCTCCTATATTTCACCCCTCCACTTT.

Worth noting for this clone: A much larger clone lies a single base off, so this may be a read error. Other nucleotide sequences from this sample produce the same CDR3. The chain uses TRBV28 and TRBJ2-7; unclear D gene. The CDR3 runs 14 residues. Germline-derived CDR1 and CDR2 are MDHEN and SYDVKM. V lost 6 bases, J lost 4 bases, and 16 bases lay in between. CDR3 coding DNA: TGTGCCAGCAGGCCTGGACGTATTCTTTACGAGCAGTACTTC. It yields the protein CASRPGRILYEQYF.

This clone occurred many times. Other DNA sequences of this sample code for an identical CDR3. This chain uses TRBV29-1 with TRBJ1-1; D might be TRBD1 (6 bases). Trimming took off 2 bases at V and 1 base at J, with 8 bases between the two ends. The CDR3 covers 13 residues. The germline V gene encodes CDR1 SQVTM and CDR2 ANQGSEA. In DNA form, the CDR3 reads TGCAGCGTTGAAAGACAGGAGAACACTGAAGCTTTCTTT. Amino acids: CSVERQENTEAFF.

The genes are TRBV28 and TRBJ2-7, with D perhaps assigned TRBD1 or TRBD2 (5 bases each). CDR3 length: 14 residues. Germline V gene sequence: CDR1 MDHEN, CDR2 SYDVKM. Trimming left V 5 bases short and J 2 bases short, with 13 bases between. CDR3 sequence (DNA): TGTGCCAGCAGTACCCAGGGACCTCCCTACGAGCAGTACTTC. It codes for CASSTQGPPYEQYF.

This chain links TRBV25-1 with TRBJ2-3; D is perhaps TRBD1 (6 bases). Trimming removed 3 bases from V and 4 bases from J, with 17 bases in between. Germline loops: CDR1 MGHDK, CDR2 SYGVNS. The CDR3 covers 16 residues. The CDR3 coding sequence is TGTGCCAGCAGTGAGCAGGGGACGGTCTTCTCAGATACGCAGTATTTT. Protein sequence: CASSEQGTVFSDTQYF.

This clone was counted many times. This sequence joins TRBV9 and TRBJ1-3; unclear D gene. The V gene's germline CDR1 is SGDLS and CDR2 YYNGEE. The length of the CDR3 is 15 residues. The V gene lost 0 bases and the J gene lost 2 bases, with 9 bases spanning the gap. Here the CDR3 reads CASSVGHFAGNTIYF. DNA for the CDR3: TGTGCCAGCAGCGTAGGGCATTTCGCTGGAAACACCATATATTTT.

There are many counts of this clone. The gene calls are TRBV2 and TRBJ1-4; TRBD1 is a possible D gene (6 bases). The CDR3 is made up of 15 amino acids. Trimming shortened V by 2 bases and J by 7 bases, and 14 bases separated the two germline ends. The germline V gene encodes CDR1 SNHLY and CDR2 FYNNEI. In DNA, the CDR3 is TGTGCCAGCAGTGAACAAGGGGGTTCGAGTGAAAAACTGTTTTTT. Translation gives CASSEQGGSSEKLFF.

This clone was observed many times. This chain joins TRBV28 and TRBJ1-2; 9 bases line up with TRBD1. The CDR3 totals 13 residues. With 6 bases clipped from V and 12 bases from J, the junction kept 11 bases outside the gene matches. CDR1 and CDR2 from the germline V gene are MDHEN and SYDVKM. The CDR3 spells CASSSQGTGLDTF. As DNA, the CDR3 is TGTGCCAGCAGCTCACAAGGGACAGGGTTGGACACCTTC.

This clone has a count of ten or more. This may stem from a read error, because a much larger clone lies one nucleotide away. The identical CDR3 is also encoded by other nucleotide sequences in the sample. This chain's CDR3 is CSASGAPGGERREQYF. The CDR3 DNA follows: TGCAGCGCTAGCGGGGCCCCTGGCGGGGAAAGGCGCGAGCAGTACTTC. The V and J genes are TRBV20-1 and TRBJ2-7; 9 bases are a match to TRBD2. Per germline, CDR1 DFQATT and CDR2 SNEGSKA (reference sequence). This CDR3 comprises 16 residues.

This clone has just a few counts. One end of the junction varies from germline; a read error may be responsible. Distinct nucleotide sequences in the sample also encode this CDR3. The chain couples TRBV20-1 to TRBJ2-5; perhaps TRBD1 as D (5 bases). Germline loops: CDR1 DFQATT, CDR2 SNEGSKA (reference sequence). This CDR3 contains 14 residues. The CDR3 nucleotides read TGCAGTGCCTTAACGACAGAGTACCAAGAGACCCGGTACTTC. It yields the protein CSALTTEYQETRYF.

This clone was counted at least ten times. V and J are TRBV10-3 and TRBJ1-2; 10 bases agree with TRBD1. The trim removed 2 bases at V and 4 bases at J, leaving 4 bases unmatched. Germline assignment: CDR1 ENHRY and CDR2 SYGVKD. The CDR3 consists of 15 residues. In DNA, the CDR3 is TGTGCCATCAGTGAGGACAGGGGGCGAAGCTATGGCTACACCTTC. Translation: CAISEDRGRSYGYTF.

This clone was picked up many times. The chain couples TRBV5-4 to TRBJ2-3; the D is unclear. Germline V gene sequence: CDR1 SGHNT, CDR2 YYREEE (reference sequence). The germline V and J ends were trimmed by 0 bases and 3 bases, with 2 bases remaining between them. This CDR3 contains 12 residues. The CDR3 reads CASSLETDTQYF. Here the CDR3 DNA reads TGTGCCAGCAGCTTGGAAACAGATACGCAGTATTTT.

The table lists this clone with many counts. This chain joins TRBV20-1 and TRBJ2-3; no definite D call. The CDR3 loop spans 14 amino acids. Trimming pared 4 bases from V and 2 bases from J, leaving 13 bases between. Germline V gene lookup returns CDR1 DFQATT and CDR2 SNEGSKA (reference sequence). The DNA for the CDR3 is TGCAGTGCTAAGATCTTAACGCACACAGATACGCAGTATTTT. It codes for CSAKILTHTDTQYF.

Many counts were recorded for this clone. The chain is built from TRBV28 and TRBJ1-5; D not certain. CDR1 is MDHEN, CDR2 SYDVKM, per germline. The CDR3 loop spans 12 amino acids. Trimming removed 8 bases from V and 0 bases from J, with 5 bases in between. CDR3 sequence (DNA): TGTGCCAGCCATTATAGCAATCAGCCCCAGCATTTT. It specifies CASHYSNQPQHF.

Many counts were recorded for this clone. It may be a read error: a sequence one base away is much more abundant. This rearrangement joins TRBV5-1 to TRBJ1-1, with no clear D. From germline, CDR1 is SGHRS and CDR2 YFSETQ. The CDR3 length is 14 residues. The CDR3 DNA reads TGCGCCAGCAGCTTGTCTCTGACGAACACTGAAGCTCTCTTT. It translates to CASSLSLTNTEALF. The complete variable domain, with remaining parts taken from reference TRBV5-1 and TRBJ1-1, reads KAGVTQTPRYLIKTRGQQVTLSCSPISGHRSVSWYQQTPGQGLQFLFEYFSETQRNKGNFPGRFSGRQFSNSRSEMNVSTLELGDSALYLCASSLSLTNTEALFGQGTRLTVV.

This rearrangement joins TRBV6-1 to TRBJ2-7, with no clear D. The CDR3 is 12 residues long. Between the trimmed V and J ends, which lost 6 bases and 6 bases, there was a span of 12 bases. Germline V gene data show CDR1 as MNHNS and CDR2 as SASEGT. CDR3 DNA: TGTGCCAGCAGGGGCACATTGGGCGAGCAGTACTTC. This sequence encodes CASRGTLGEQYF.

Of note for this clone: This is likely a read error, given that the CDR3 carries no conserved phenylalanine or tryptophan at its end. This rearrangement joins TRBV7-9 to TRBJ1-5; D not resolved. V was trimmed by 9 bases and J by 0 bases, leaving 12 bases between them. Looked up from germline, CDR1 is SEHNR and CDR2 is FQNEAQ (reference sequence). The CDR3 covers 14 residues. CDR3 in DNA: TGTGCCAGTAGTCCAATTTATAGCAATCAGCCCCAGCATTGT. Translating it yields CASSPIYSNQPQHC.

This clone came up many times. The gene calls are TRBV4-2 and TRBJ2-1, with TRBD2 as a possible D gene (6 bases). Germline V gene sequence: CDR1 LGHNA, CDR2 YNFKEQ. This CDR3 spans 17 amino acids. The ends were cut back, 1 base at V and 3 bases at J, with 16 bases in the middle. The CDR3 sequence: CASSQGPPGVVYNEQFF. CDR3 sequence (DNA): TGTGCCAGCAGCCAAGGGCCGCCGGGAGTGGTCTACAATGAGCAGTTCTTC.

There are many counts of this clone. V is TRBV5-4 and J is TRBJ2-1; 10 positions match TRBD2. J was trimmed by 4 bases and V by 0 bases; bases with no gene match: 4. Germline assignment: CDR1 SGHNT and CDR2 YYREEE (reference sequence). This CDR3 is built from 16 residues. In nucleotides, the CDR3 is TGTGCCAGCAGCTTGGGGCTAGCGGGGGCATACAATGAGCAGTTCTTC. This gives the protein CASSLGLAGAYNEQFF.

The chain links TRBV5-4 to TRBJ1-6; tentative D call: TRBD1 (5 bases). Germline CDR1 reads SGHNT; CDR2 reads YYREEE (reference sequence). The CDR3 sequence is 17 residues long. Deletions cut 1 base from V and 7 bases from J, with 18 bases between. The CDR3 region has the DNA TGTGCCAGCAGCTTGTACGCAGGGCCCTCGTTCAATTCACCCCTCCACTTT. Its translation is CASSLYAGPSFNSPLHF.

This clone was seen at least ten times. With a much larger clone just one base away, this may be a read error. CDR3 in amino acids: CASSDIVSYEQYF. The CDR3 DNA follows: TGTGCCAGCAGTGATATAGTCTCCTACGAGCAGTACTTC. The V call is TRBV2, the J call TRBJ2-7; D uncertain. The CDR3 spans 13 residues. V lost 3 bases and J 0 bases, leaving 6 bases between the germline ends. The germline gives CDR1 SNHLY, CDR2 FYNNEI.

The chain combines TRBV7-9 with TRBJ2-7, with TRBD2 matching 8 bases. This CDR3 contains 15 residues. V lost 5 bases and J lost 4; bases outside the gene matches: 10. Germline-derived CDR1 and CDR2 are SEHNR and FQNEAQ (reference sequence). The CDR3 loop is CASSPPGVAGYEQYF. CDR3 in DNA: TGTGCCAGCAGCCCACCTGGAGTAGCGGGGTACGAGCAGTACTTC.

In this sample, this clone turned up a few times. Relative to the germline gene, one junction end is altered; a read error may explain this. J is TRBJ2-2 and V is TRBV28; D may match TRBD1 or TRBD2 (5 bases each). There are 16 residues in the CDR3. The germline CDR1 and CDR2 sequences are MDHEN and SYDVKM. The CDR3 here is CASSWLAWGHTGDLFF. The CDR3 DNA reads as TGCGCCAGCAGTTGGCTAGCTTGGGGCCACACCGGTGATCTGTTTTTT.

This clone has at least ten counts. This chain uses TRBV3-1 with TRBJ2-1, with D maybe TRBD2 (6 bases). Germline loops: CDR1 LGHDT, CDR2 YNNKEL (reference sequence). Trimming stripped 5 bases from V and 8 bases from J, with 10 bases between. There are 12 residues in the CDR3. The CDR3 is CASSFTGDEQFF. The CDR3 bases are TGTGCCAGCAGCTTCACGGGGGATGAGCAGTTCTTC.